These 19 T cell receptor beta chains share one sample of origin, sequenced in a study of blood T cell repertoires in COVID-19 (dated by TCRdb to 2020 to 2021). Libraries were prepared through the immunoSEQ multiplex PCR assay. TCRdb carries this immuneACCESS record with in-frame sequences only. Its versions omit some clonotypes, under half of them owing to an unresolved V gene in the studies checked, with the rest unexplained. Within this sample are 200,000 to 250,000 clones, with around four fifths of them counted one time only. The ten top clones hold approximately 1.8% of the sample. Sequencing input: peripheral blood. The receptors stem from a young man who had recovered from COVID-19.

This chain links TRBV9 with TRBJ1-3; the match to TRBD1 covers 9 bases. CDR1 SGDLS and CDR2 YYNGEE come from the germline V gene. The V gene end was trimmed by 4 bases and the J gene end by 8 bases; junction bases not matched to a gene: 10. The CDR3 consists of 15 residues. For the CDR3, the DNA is TGTGCCAGCAGCACCGGACAGGGGCAGGGGTACACCATATATTTT. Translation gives CASSTGQGQGYTIYF.

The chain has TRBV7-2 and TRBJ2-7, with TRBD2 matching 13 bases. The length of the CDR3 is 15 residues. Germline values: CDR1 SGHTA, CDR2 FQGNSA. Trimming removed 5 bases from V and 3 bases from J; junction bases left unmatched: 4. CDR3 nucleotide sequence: TGTGCCAGCAGCCAGGGACTAGCGGGGTACTACGAGCAGTACGTC. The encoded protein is CASSQGLAGYYEQYV.

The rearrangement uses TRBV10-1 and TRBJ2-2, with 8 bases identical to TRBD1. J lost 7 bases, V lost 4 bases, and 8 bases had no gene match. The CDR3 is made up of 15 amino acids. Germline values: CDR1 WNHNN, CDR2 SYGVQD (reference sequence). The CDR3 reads CASSADRERGGELFF. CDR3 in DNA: TGCGCCAGCAGTGCGGACAGGGAACGGGGCGGGGAGCTGTTTTTT.

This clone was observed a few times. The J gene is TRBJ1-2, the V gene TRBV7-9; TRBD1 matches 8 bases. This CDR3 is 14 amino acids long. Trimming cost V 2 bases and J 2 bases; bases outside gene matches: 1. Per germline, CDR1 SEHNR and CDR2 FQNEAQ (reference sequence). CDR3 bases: TGTGCCAGCAGCTTACGGGACAGGAACTATGGCTACACCTTC. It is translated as CASSLRDRNYGYTF.

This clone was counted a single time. This chain's CDR3 is CASSGGLPADGYTF. CDR3 sequence (DNA): TGTGCCAGCAGCGGCGGCCTCCCCGCCGATGGCTACACCTTC. The rearrangement joins TRBV6-5 to TRBJ1-2; no firm D call. Germline V lookup: CDR1 MNHEY, CDR2 SVGAGI. The CDR3 length is 14 residues. Trimming cost V 6 bases and J 6 bases, with 17 bases left between them.

The CDR3 spells CASSSSQAEAYNEQFF. The CDR3 bases are TGTGCCAGCAGCTCGTCACAGGCAGAAGCCTACAATGAGCAGTTCTTC. The chain uses TRBV28 and TRBJ2-1; a weak D match, TRBD1 (5 bases). The CDR3 has 16 amino acids. Per germline, CDR1 MDHEN and CDR2 SYDVKM. V lost 6 bases and J 2 bases, leaving 17 bases between the germline ends.

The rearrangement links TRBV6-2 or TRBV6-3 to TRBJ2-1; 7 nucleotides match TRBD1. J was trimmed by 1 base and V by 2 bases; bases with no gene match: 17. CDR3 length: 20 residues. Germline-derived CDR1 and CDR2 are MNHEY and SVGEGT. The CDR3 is CASSYLQSQPEGQSYNEQFF. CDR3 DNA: TGTGCCAGCAGTTACCTACAATCCCAGCCCGAGGGACAGTCCTACAATGAGCAGTTCTTC.

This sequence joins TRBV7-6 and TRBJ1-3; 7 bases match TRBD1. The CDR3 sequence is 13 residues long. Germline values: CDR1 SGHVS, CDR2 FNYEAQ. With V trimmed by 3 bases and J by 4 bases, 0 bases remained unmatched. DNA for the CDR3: TGTGCCAGCAGCTTGGACAGGGGAAACACCATATATTTT. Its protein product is CASSLDRGNTIYF.

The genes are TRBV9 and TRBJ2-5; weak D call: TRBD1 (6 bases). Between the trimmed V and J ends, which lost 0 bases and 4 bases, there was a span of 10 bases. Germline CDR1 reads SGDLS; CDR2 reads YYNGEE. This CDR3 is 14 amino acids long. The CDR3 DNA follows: TGTGCCAGCAGCGTAGGTACAGGGCGAGAGACCCAGTACTTC. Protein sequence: CASSVGTGRETQYF.

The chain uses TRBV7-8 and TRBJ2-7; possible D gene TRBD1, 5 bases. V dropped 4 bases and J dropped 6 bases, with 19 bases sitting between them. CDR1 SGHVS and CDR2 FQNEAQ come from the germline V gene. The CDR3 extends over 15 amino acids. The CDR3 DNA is TGTGCCAGCAGCTCAGATATGGGCCAGGGCCCCGAGCAGTACTTC. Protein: CASSSDMGQGPEQYF.

This CDR3 is CASSSSPPGLAGGYEQFF. CDR3 DNA sequence: TGTGCCAGCAGCTCCAGCCCCCCGGGACTAGCGGGGGGTTATGAGCAGTTCTTC. This sequence joins TRBV7-3 and TRBJ2-1, with 15 bases matching TRBD2. Trimming took 4 bases from V and 8 from J; bases not matched to a gene: 12. The CDR3 consists of 18 residues. Germline lookup yields CDR1 SGHTA and CDR2 FQGTGA.

For the CDR3, the DNA is TGTGCCAGTAGTATCCATCCGGATCAGCCCCAGCATTTT. It is translated as CASSIHPDQPQHF. The genes are TRBV19 and TRBJ1-5, with D unresolved. Germline CDR1 LNHDA, CDR2 SQIVND (reference sequence). V lost 3 bases and J 5 bases, leaving 8 bases between the germline ends. This CDR3 spans 13 amino acids.

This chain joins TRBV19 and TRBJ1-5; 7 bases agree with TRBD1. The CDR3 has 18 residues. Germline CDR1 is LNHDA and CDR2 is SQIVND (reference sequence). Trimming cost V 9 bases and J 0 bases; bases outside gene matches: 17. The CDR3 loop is CASTHRGHQTDSNQPQHF. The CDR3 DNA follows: TGTGCCAGCACTCACAGGGGACACCAAACAGATAGCAATCAGCCCCAGCATTTT.

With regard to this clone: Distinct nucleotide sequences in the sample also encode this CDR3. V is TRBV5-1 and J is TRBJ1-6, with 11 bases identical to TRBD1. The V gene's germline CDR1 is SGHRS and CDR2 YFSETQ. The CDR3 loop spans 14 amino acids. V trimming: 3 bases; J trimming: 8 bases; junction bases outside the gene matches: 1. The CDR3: CASSSGQGDSPLHF. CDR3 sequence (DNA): TGCGCCAGCAGCTCGGGACAGGGGGATTCACCCCTCCACTTT.

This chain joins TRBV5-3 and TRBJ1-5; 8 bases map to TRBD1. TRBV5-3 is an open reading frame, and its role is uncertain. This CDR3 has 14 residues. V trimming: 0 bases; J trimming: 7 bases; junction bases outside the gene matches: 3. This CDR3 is CARSLVDRAQPQHF. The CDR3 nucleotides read TGTGCCAGAAGCTTGGTGGACAGGGCACAGCCCCAGCATTTT.

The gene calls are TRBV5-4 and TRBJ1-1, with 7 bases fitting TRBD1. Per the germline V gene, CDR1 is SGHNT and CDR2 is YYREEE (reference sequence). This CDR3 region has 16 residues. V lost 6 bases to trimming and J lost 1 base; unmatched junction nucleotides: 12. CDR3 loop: CASKIQGTRSNTEAFF. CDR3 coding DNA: TGTGCCAGCAAAATACAGGGGACCCGCTCGAACACTGAAGCTTTCTTT.

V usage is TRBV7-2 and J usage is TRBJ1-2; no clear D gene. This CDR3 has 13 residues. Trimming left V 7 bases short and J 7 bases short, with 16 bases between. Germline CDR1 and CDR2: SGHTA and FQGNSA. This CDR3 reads CASTPGGPLGYTF. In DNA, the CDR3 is TGTGCCAGCACCCCAGGAGGTCCGCTTGGCTACACCTTC.

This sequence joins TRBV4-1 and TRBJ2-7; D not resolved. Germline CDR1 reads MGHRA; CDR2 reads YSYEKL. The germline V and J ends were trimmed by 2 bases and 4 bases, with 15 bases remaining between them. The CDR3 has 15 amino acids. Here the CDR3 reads CASSQLGTRSYEQYF. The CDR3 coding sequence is TGCGCCAGCAGCCAACTAGGCACGAGAAGTTACGAGCAGTACTTC.

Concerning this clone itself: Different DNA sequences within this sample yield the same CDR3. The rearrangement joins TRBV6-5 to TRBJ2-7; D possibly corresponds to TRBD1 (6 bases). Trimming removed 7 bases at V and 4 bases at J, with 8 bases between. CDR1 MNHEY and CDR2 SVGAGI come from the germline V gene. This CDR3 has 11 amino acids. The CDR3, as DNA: TGTGCCAGCACCAGGGGTTACGAGCAGTACTTC. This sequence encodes CASTRGYEQYF.